Given below is one T cell receptor beta chain in context. What it binds is unknown. This sample is drawn from a study of monozygotic twins with inflammatory bowel disease. General observations from the study: Cells of different T cell subtypes could not be told apart.

This CDR3 region has 15 residues. Germline V lookup: CDR1 DFQATT, CDR2 SNEGSKA (reference sequence). UMIs incorporating a 6-nucleotide sample barcode were appended by means of template switching. TCRdb reworked the 5' RACE reads into one entry per CDR3 protein, no DNA. Recorded here are around 140,000 distinct CDR3 sequences; the top ten clones represent 2% to 3%. Sequenced sample: blood. The chain employs TRBV20-1 and TRBJ2-3. The source of this sequence is a human donor with ulcerative colitis or Crohn's disease, or a healthy co-twin of an affected twin (not recorded which). The CDR3 here is CSAGFGLTSTDTQYF.